Following are 20 T cell receptor beta chains from one sample sequenced in a study of control samples from healthy donors and cancer patients. Profiled with immunoSEQ multiplex PCR; TCRdb holds only in-frame clones, not every one. The sample gives some 20,000 clones, about 86% of which show up once; approximately 10% is in the top ten. Sequenced: PBMCs. These receptors were taken from a woman in her 70s with colorectal cancer.

The chain couples TRBV10-2 to TRBJ1-2; weak D call: TRBD1 (5 bases). The germline V gene has CDR1 WSHSY and CDR2 SAAADI. This CDR3 has 14 amino acids. The CDR3 sequence is CATTGQNGPYGYTF. CDR3 in DNA: TGCGCTACAACGGGGCAGAATGGTCCCTATGGCTACACCTTC.

This chain connects TRBV3-1 (or the pseudogene TRBV3-2) to TRBJ2-3, with D unclear. V lost 9 bases and J lost 0, with 10 bases in between. The CDR3 length is 13 residues. Germline V gene lookup returns CDR1 LGHDT and CDR2 YNNKEL (reference sequence). The CDR3 loop reads CARLIGSTDTQYF. The CDR3 region has the DNA TGTGCCAGGTTGATAGGGAGCACAGATACGCAGTATTTT.

This clone has only a few counts. The rearrangement uses TRBV15 and TRBJ2-3; 9 positions agree with TRBD2. V dropped 1 base and J dropped 4; count of bases not matched to a gene: 21. Germline CDR1 is LNHNV and CDR2 is YYDKDF (reference sequence). The CDR3 is 21 residues long. The CDR3 DNA sequence: TGTGCCACCAGCAGAGTGGGGACTAGCTTTTGGTGGTCCACAGAGCCAGATACGCAGTATTTT. Its protein is CATSRVGTSFWWSTEPDTQYF.

This clone has a single count. The chain is built from TRBV9 and TRBJ2-7, with D perhaps matching TRBD2 (7 bases). V was clipped by 4 bases and J by 4 bases, with 12 bases between them. Per germline, CDR1 SGDLS and CDR2 YYNGEE. This CDR3 is 13 amino acids long. The CDR3 spells CASSFKGGYEQYF. The DNA of the CDR3 is TGTGCCAGCAGCTTTAAGGGGGGGTACGAGCAGTACTTC.

V gene TRBV7-8 combines with J gene TRBJ2-1; TRBD1 agrees at 10 bases. The CDR3 is 15 residues long. The germline gives CDR1 SGHVS, CDR2 FQNEAQ. Germline trimming cut 1 base from V and 9 bases from J; bases unmatched to any gene: 6. DNA of the CDR3: TGTGCCAGCAGCTTAGGGACAGGGGGAGGGGGTGAGCAGTTCTTC. It yields the protein CASSLGTGGGGEQFF.

The V call is TRBV18, the J call TRBJ2-1, with TRBD1 matching 7 bases. J gave up 4 bases and V 4 bases, and 7 bases lay outside the gene matches. Germline loops: CDR1 KGHSH, CDR2 LQKENI. The CDR3 runs to 15 residues. As DNA, the CDR3 is TGTGCCAGCTCACGACAGGGACAAGGTTACAATGAGCAGTTCTTC. Its translation is CASSRQGQGYNEQFF.

V is TRBV7-2 and J is TRBJ2-3; TRBD1 is a possible D gene (5 bases). With 6 bases removed from V and 2 bases from J, the gap between germline ends came to 12 bases. Per germline, CDR1 SGHTA and CDR2 FQGNSA. This CDR3 is 14 amino acids long. The CDR3 bases are TGTGCCAGCAGTGGACACACCACCACAGATACGCAGTATTTT. It translates to CASSGHTTTDTQYF.

The rearrangement joins TRBV11-2 to TRBJ1-2; possible D gene TRBD1, 5 bases. The ends were cut back, 5 bases at V and 4 bases at J, with 14 bases in the middle. The CDR3 runs 14 residues. CDR1 is SGHAT and CDR2 is FQNNGV in the germline V gene. In nucleotides, the CDR3 is TGTGCCAGCAGCCGAACCCAGGGCGGCTATGGCTACACCTTC. It translates to CASSRTQGGYGYTF.

This clone was seen a single time. The rearrangement joins TRBV19 to TRBJ2-1; the match to TRBD2 covers 11 bases. With V trimmed by 5 bases and J by 8 bases, 8 bases remained unmatched. The CDR3 runs 15 residues. Germline CDR1 LNHDA, CDR2 SQIVND (reference sequence). The CDR3 DNA is TGTGCCAGTAGTCAAACTAGCGGGAGTTTCGATGAGCAGTTCTTC. Protein product: CASSQTSGSFDEQFF.

This chain uses TRBV6-2 or TRBV6-3 with TRBJ1-3; unclear D gene. V was cut by 5 bases and J by 0 bases, with 11 bases left in between. Germline CDR1 is MNHEY and CDR2 is SVGEGT. This CDR3 has 15 amino acids. The CDR3 coding sequence is TGTGCCAGCAGTCATGGACCTAGCTCTGGAAACACCATATATTTT. Its protein is CASSHGPSSGNTIYF.

The gene calls are TRBV12-5 and TRBJ2-3; D call uncertain. The V gene's germline CDR1 is LGHNT and CDR2 FRNRAP. This CDR3 is built from 13 residues. The V end lost 7 bases, the J end lost 6 bases, and 14 bases lay between the germline ends. Here the CDR3 reads CASAVGLGDTQYF. DNA for the CDR3: TGTGCTAGTGCCGTGGGGTTGGGGGATACGCAGTATTTT.

V and J are TRBV7-2 and TRBJ2-7; the D gene is possibly TRBD2 (5 bases). Between the trimmed V and J ends, which lost 0 bases and 7 bases, there was a span of 13 bases. Germline-derived CDR1 and CDR2 are SGHTA and FQGNSA. This CDR3 region has 14 residues. Written as DNA, the CDR3 is TGTGCCAGCAGCTTAGCCTGGGCGGGCGGAGAGCAGTACTTC. This gives the protein CASSLAWAGGEQYF.

The chain has TRBV7-3 and TRBJ1-2; D is ambiguous. Germline loops: CDR1 SGHTA, CDR2 FQGTGA. With 2 bases removed from V and 1 base from J, the gap between germline ends came to 5 bases. The CDR3 has 13 residues. The CDR3 nucleotides read TGTGCCAGCAGCTTAGAAGATAACTATGGCTACACCTTC. It specifies CASSLEDNYGYTF.

To note about this clone: This clone may be a read error of a much larger clone one base away. The chain has TRBV9 and TRBJ2-7, with D unresolved. Germline V gene lookup returns CDR1 SGDLS and CDR2 YYNGEE. CDR3 size: 14 residues. CDR3 nucleotide sequence: TGTGTCAGCAGCGTAGGAGAGGACGGCTACGAGCAGTACTTC. Translating it yields CVSSVGEDGYEQYF.

The chain combines TRBV6-6 with TRBJ2-7, with 8 nucleotides matching TRBD1. V trimming: 2 bases; J trimming: 5 bases; junction bases outside the gene matches: 2. Germline V gene sequence: CDR1 MNHNY, CDR2 SVGAGI (reference sequence). This CDR3 is built from 13 residues. The CDR3 protein is CASSYMDRDEQYF. The CDR3 DNA follows: TGTGCCAGCAGTTACATGGACAGGGACGAGCAGTACTTC.

The chain couples TRBV11-3 to TRBJ1-1; D not resolved. V was clipped by 5 bases and J by 0 bases, with 7 bases between them. There are 13 residues in the CDR3. Germline CDR1 and CDR2: SGHNT and YENEEA. CDR3 in amino acids: CASSPGMNTEAFF. In nucleotides, the CDR3 is TGTGCCAGCAGCCCCGGAATGAACACTGAAGCTTTCTTT.

The chain couples TRBV5-6 to TRBJ2-2; D is uncertain. The germline V gene encodes CDR1 SGHDT and CDR2 YYEEEE. V shed 1 base and J shed 0 bases, with 7 bases lying between them. The CDR3 sequence is 15 residues long. CDR3 coding DNA: TGTGCCAGCAGCTTGACGGCCGCGAACACCGGGGAGCTGTTTTTT. Protein: CASSLTAANTGELFF.

The CDR3 loop reads CASSRQGSYNEQFF. For the CDR3, the DNA is TGTGCCAGCAGCCGACAGGGCTCCTACAATGAGCAGTTCTTC. V and J are TRBV6-2 or TRBV6-3 and TRBJ2-1; 7 nucleotides match TRBD1. Unmatched junction bases numbered 2, after V lost 6 bases and J lost 0 bases. The germline gives CDR1 MNHEY, CDR2 SVGEGT. CDR3 length: 14 amino acids.

The rearrangement links TRBV6-5 to TRBJ1-2; D is uncertain. CDR1 MNHEY and CDR2 SVGAGI come from the germline V gene. V gave up 4 bases and J gave up 8 bases, with 20 bases separating them. CDR3 length: 15 amino acids. The CDR3 DNA follows: TGTGCCAGCAGTTCCCGTTATGCCAAATCGGGAGGCTACACCTTC. Its translation is CASSSRYAKSGGYTF.

This chain connects TRBV19 to TRBJ1-2; tentative D call: TRBD1 (6 bases). Germline CDR1 is LNHDA and CDR2 is SQIVND (reference sequence). Deletions cut 5 bases from V and 0 bases from J, with 16 bases between. The CDR3 has 16 amino acids. CDR3 sequence: CASSRVGADSNYGYTF. The DNA for the CDR3 is TGTGCCAGTAGTCGAGTGGGGGCAGATTCTAACTATGGCTACACCTTC.